The present TCR beta chain was sequenced within a study of OX40 agonist ivuxolimab in advanced cancers. Germline-derived CDR1 and CDR2 are MNHNY and SVGAGI (reference sequence). The CDR3 runs 14 residues. Trimming took off 6 bases at V and 0 bases at J, with 6 bases between the two ends. Sequencing was performed with immunoSEQ multiplex PCR; in TCRdb, only in-frame clones are kept and a portion is missing. Found here are about 110,000 clones, around 93% of them singletons; the top ten hold under 0.85%. The source was CD4+ or CD8+ T cells sorted from blood, collected in a trial of the OX40 agonist ivuxolimab. This sequence was found in an adult with an advanced solid tumor such as melanoma, head and neck, liver or kidney cancer. The chain employs TRBV6-6 and TRBJ2-6, with D uncertain. The CDR3, as DNA: TGTGCCAGCAGCTTAAACTCTGGGGCCAACGTCCTGACTTTC. Translation gives CASSLNSGANVLTF.